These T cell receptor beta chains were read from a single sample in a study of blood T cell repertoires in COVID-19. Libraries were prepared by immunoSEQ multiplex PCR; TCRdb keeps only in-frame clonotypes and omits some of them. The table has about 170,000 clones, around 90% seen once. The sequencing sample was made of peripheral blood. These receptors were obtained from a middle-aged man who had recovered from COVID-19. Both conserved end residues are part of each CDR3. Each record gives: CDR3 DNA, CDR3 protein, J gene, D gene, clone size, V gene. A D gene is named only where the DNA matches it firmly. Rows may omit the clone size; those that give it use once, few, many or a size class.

TGTGCCAGCAGTGAAGGGGGCAGGGAGTACTATGGCTACACCTTC CASSEGGREYYGYTF TRBJ1-2 NA NA TRBV25-1
TGTGCCAGCAGCCCCCCCCAGGGTGCACACGGGCAGTACTTC CASSPPQGAHGQYF TRBJ2-7 NA NA TRBV6-2/TRBV6-3
TGCAGCGCTGAATTTGGAGGCGAGCAGTACTTC CSAEFGGEQYF TRBJ2-7 NA NA TRBV29-1
TGTGCCAGCAGCCGCCCGGGAGGCCAAGAGACCCAGTACTTC CASSRPGGQETQYF TRBJ2-5 TRBD2 NA TRBV7-2
TGTGCCAGCAGCTCCCCGTCCTACGAGCAGTACTTC CASSSPSYEQYF TRBJ2-7 NA NA TRBV7-9
TGTGCCAGCAGCGCAAAACAGGGGGTGCTGGAGACCCAGTACTTC CASSAKQGVLETQYF TRBJ2-5 TRBD1 once TRBV9
TGTGCCAGCAGGACAGGGGGTGTTCAGCCCCAGCATTTT CASRTGGVQPQHF TRBJ1-5 TRBD1 NA TRBV28
TGTGCCAGTAGTTCCCGGGACAGGGCAGAAGCTAACTATGGCTACACCTTC CASSSRDRAEANYGYTF TRBJ1-2 TRBD1 NA TRBV19
TGTGCCAGCAGTTTGAGGACAGTGGCGTATGGCTATGGCTACACCTTC CASSLRTVAYGYGYTF TRBJ1-2 NA NA TRBV28
TGTGCCAGCAGCTTTAAGCGACAGCACACTGAAGCTTTCTTT CASSFKRQHTEAFF TRBJ1-1 NA NA TRBV7-2
TGTGCCAGTACCCCGGGGGTCACCGGAGGGGAAAAACTGTTTTTT CASTPGVTGGEKLFF TRBJ1-4 NA NA TRBV19
TGTGCCAGCAGCGGGGGACACCTGAACACTGAAGCTTTCTTT CASSGGHLNTEAFF TRBJ1-1 NA NA TRBV5-5
TGTGCCAGCAGCCCGAGTGGGGGAGGCGAGCAGTACTTC CASSPSGGGEQYF TRBJ2-7 NA NA TRBV6-5
TGCAGCGTTGACACAGGGGGTGGAGAGCAGTTCTTC CSVDTGGGEQFF TRBJ2-1 TRBD1 NA TRBV29-1
TGTGCCAGCAGTTTATCCTCGTACGGTTCCGGGGAGCTGTTTTTT CASSLSSYGSGELFF TRBJ2-2 NA NA TRBV27
TGTGCCAGCCTGCGGGGGGGAGCCGCTGAAGCTTTCTTT CASLRGGAAEAFF TRBJ1-1 NA NA TRBV28
TGTGCCACCAGCAGAGCGTCGAAGGGGGCAGATACGCAGTATTTT CATSRASKGADTQYF TRBJ2-3 NA NA TRBV15
TGTGCCACCACAAACCTCGGGAGCGGGGGGTACAATGAGCAGTTCTTC CATTNLGSGGYNEQFF TRBJ2-1 TRBD2 NA TRBV15
TGTGCCAGTAGTACCTCGACAGGGTATCAGCCCCAGCATTTT CASSTSTGYQPQHF TRBJ1-5 TRBD1 NA TRBV19
TGTGCCAGCAGTTTTAATCTAGCGGGGGGCCAAGAGACCCAGTACTTC CASSFNLAGGQETQYF TRBJ2-5 TRBD2 NA TRBV28
TGTGCCAGCAGTGAAAGCGGAAGGACAGGGGTTAACTATGGCTACACCTTC CASSESGRTGVNYGYTF TRBJ1-2 TRBD1 NA TRBV6-4
TGTGCCAGCAGCGACCGGGACACCTACAATGAGCAGTTCTTC CASSDRDTYNEQFF TRBJ2-1 NA NA TRBV11-1
TGTGCCAGCAGTTTCACCTGGACAGCGAACACCGGGGAGCTGTTTTTT CASSFTWTANTGELFF TRBJ2-2 NA NA TRBV27
TGTGCCAGCAGCTTAGCGGGAGCGGCCACCGGGGAGCTGTTTTTT CASSLAGAATGELFF TRBJ2-2 TRBD2 once TRBV7-3
TGTGCCAGCAGAAATCGACTAGCGGGACGCACAGATACGCAGTATTTT CASRNRLAGRTDTQYF TRBJ2-3 TRBD2 NA TRBV27
TGTGCCACCAGTGAGACCACAGGTTCACCCCTCCACTTT CATSETTGSPLHF TRBJ1-6 NA NA TRBV24-1
TGTGCCAGTAGTATTACGGGTAACACCGGGGAGCTGTTTTTT CASSITGNTGELFF TRBJ2-2 NA NA TRBV19
TGTGCCAGCAGTGCCACAGCCTGGGAGCAGTACTTC CASSATAWEQYF TRBJ2-7 NA NA TRBV2
TGTGCCAGTAGTATAGGGCTAGCGGGGGGGACCCAGTACTTC CASSIGLAGGTQYF TRBJ2-5 TRBD2 NA TRBV19